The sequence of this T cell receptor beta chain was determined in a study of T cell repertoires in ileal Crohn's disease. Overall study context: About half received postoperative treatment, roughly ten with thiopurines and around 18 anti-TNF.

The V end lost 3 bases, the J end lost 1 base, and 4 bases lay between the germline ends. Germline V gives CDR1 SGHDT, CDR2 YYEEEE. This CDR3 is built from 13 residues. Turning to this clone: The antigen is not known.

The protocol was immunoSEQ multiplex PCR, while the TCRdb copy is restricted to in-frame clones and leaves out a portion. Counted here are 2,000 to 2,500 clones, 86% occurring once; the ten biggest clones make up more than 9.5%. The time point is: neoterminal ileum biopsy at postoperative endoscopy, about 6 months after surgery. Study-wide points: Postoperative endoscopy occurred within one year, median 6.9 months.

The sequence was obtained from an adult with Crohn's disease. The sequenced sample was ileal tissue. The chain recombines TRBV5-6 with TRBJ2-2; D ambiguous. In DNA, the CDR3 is TGTGCCAGCAGCTCGAGGAACACCGGGGAGCTGTTTTTT. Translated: CASSSRNTGELFF.